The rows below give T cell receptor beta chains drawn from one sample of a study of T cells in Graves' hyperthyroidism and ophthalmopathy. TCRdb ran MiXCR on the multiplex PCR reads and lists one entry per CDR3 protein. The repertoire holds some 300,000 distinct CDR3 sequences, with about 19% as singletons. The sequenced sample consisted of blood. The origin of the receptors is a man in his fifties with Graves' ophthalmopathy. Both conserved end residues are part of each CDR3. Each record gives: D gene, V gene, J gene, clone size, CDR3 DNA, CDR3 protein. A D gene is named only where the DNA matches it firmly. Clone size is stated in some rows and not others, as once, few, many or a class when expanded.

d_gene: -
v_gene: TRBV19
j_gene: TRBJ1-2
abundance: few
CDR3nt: TGTGCCAGTCGGAACGCCCCGCGGGAGAGTTACACCTTC
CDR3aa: CASRNAPRESYTF

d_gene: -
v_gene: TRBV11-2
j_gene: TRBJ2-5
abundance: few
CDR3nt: TGTGCCAGCAGCGAAACCTTGGGGGCGGGATGGGTTATGAAGACCCAGTACTTC
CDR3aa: CASSETLGAGWVMKTQYF

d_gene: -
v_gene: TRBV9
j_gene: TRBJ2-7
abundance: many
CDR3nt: TGTGCCAGCAGCGTTGGTAGCTTCTCCTACGAGCAGTACTTC
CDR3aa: CASSVGSFSYEQYF

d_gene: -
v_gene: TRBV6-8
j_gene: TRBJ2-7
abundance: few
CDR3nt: TGTGCCAGCAGTTTGTGGGGACGGACGCCTTCGAAAAACGAGCAGTACTTC
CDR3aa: CASSLWGRTPSKNEQYF

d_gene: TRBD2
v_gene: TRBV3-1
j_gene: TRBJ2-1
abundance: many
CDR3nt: TGTGCCAGCAGCCAGCGACTAGCGAACAATGAGCAGTTCTTC
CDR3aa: CASSQRLANNEQFF

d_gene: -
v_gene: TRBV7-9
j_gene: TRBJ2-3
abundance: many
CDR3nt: TGTGCCAGCAGCTTATCGCCAGGGGAGAGCACAGATACGCAGTATTTT
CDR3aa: CASSLSPGESTDTQYF

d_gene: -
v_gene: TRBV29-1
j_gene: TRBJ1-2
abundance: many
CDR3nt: TGCAGCGTTGCCATAGCTATTAACTATGGCTACACCTTC
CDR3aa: CSVAIAINYGYTF

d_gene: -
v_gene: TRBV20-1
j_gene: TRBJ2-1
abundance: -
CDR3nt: TGCAGTGCTAGGGGTACCGGGACAGGCCTAGCGGGGTCCTACAATGAGCAGTTCTTC
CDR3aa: CSARGTGTGLAGSYNEQFF

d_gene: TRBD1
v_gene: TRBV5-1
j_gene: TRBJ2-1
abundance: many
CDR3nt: TGCGCCAGCAGCTTGTGGGACAGGGACAATGAGCAGTTCTTC
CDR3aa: CASSLWDRDNEQFF

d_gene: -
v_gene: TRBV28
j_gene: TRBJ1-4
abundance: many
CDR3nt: TGTGCCAGCAGTTGGGCAAGGGGGGGCGCAAGTGAAAAACTGTTTTTT
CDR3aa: CASSWARGGASEKLFF

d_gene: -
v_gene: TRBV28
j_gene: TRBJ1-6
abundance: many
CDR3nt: TGTGCCAGTACGGCCCACTATAATTCACCCCTCCACTTT
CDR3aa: CASTAHYNSPLHF

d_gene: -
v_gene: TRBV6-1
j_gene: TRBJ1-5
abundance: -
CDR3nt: TGTGCCAGCAGTCCCTCCTCGGAAAACCAGCCCCAGCATTTT
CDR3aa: CASSPSSENQPQHF

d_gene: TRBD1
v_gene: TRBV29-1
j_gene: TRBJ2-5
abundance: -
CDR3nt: TGCAGCGGATGGGACAGGGGATTCCAAGAGACCCAGTACTTC
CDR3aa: CSGWDRGFQETQYF

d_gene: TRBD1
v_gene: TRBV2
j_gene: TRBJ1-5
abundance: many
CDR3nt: TGTGCCAGCAGCGGAAGGGACAGAATGGCGAATCAGCCCCAGCATTTT
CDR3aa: CASSGRDRMANQPQHF

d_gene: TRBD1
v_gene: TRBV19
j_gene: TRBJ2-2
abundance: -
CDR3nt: TGTGCCAGTAGTCTGCGGACAGGGAGGATGTTTTTT
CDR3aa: CASSLRTGRMFF

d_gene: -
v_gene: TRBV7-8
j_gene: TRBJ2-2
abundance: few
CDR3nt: TGTGCCAGCAGCCACCTGGACGGGGAGCTGTTTTTT
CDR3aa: CASSHLDGELFF

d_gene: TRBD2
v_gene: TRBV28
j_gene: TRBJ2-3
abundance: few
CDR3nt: TGTGCCAGCAGTCAACCGGGACTAGCGGGTTCAGATACGCAGTATTTT
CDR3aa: CASSQPGLAGSDTQYF

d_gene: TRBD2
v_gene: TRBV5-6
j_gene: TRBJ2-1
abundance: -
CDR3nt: TGTGCCAGCGCCCCTAGCGGGTCCTACAATGAGCAGTTCTTC
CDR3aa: CASAPSGSYNEQFF